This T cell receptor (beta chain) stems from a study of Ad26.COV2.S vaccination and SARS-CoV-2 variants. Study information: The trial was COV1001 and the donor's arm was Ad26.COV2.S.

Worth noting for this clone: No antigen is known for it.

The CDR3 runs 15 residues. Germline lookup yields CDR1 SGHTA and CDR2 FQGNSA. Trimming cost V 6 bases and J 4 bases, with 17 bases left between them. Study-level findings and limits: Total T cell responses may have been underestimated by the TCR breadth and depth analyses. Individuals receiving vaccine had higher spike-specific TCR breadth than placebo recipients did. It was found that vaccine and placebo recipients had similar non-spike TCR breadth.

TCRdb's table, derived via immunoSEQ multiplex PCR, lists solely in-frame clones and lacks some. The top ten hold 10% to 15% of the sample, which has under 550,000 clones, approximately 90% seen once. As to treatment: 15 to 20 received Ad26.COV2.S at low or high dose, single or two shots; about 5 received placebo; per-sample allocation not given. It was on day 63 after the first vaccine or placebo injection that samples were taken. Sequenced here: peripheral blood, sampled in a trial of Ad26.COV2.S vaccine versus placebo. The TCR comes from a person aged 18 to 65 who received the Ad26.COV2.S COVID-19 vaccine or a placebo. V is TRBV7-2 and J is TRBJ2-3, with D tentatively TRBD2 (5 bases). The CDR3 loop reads CASSFKTGGPDTQYF. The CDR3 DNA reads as TGTGCCAGCAGTTTTAAGACTGGAGGCCCAGATACGCAGTATTTT.